The 22 T cell receptor beta chains presented below share a single source sample, sequenced in a study of cytotoxic CD8 clonotypes in ibrutinib-treated CLL. Some clones are missing from TCRdb's copy, which holds only in-frame ones; the method was immunoSEQ multiplex PCR. The data hold tens of thousands of clones, with roughly 70% observed a single time. This specimen consisted of PBMCs, obtained after 12 months of ibrutinib treatment. The receptors derive from a human donor with chronic lymphocytic leukemia.

The gene calls are TRBV5-1 and TRBJ2-7; the match to TRBD2 covers 8 bases. Per the germline V gene, CDR1 is SGHRS and CDR2 is YFSETQ. The CDR3 runs to 17 residues. V trimming: 5 bases; J trimming: 1 base; junction bases outside the gene matches: 14. CDR3 sequence (DNA): TGCGCCAGCAGTCTCCGCGGAACCCAGCGGGAGTCCTACGAGCAGTACTTC. It specifies CASSLRGTQRESYEQYF.

This clone has ten or more counts. The rearrangement uses TRBV2 and TRBJ2-7, with D perhaps assigned TRBD1 or TRBD2 (5 bases each). The germline V gene encodes CDR1 SNHLY and CDR2 FYNNEI. Trimming took 5 bases from V and 9 from J, leaving 17 bases between them. The CDR3 runs 13 residues. The CDR3 sequence: CASSTSGAQGQYF. The CDR3 DNA follows: TGTGCCAGCAGTACCTCCGGGGCCCAGGGGCAGTACTTC.

This chain links TRBV4-3 with TRBJ2-1; 12 positions agree with TRBD2. Germline V gene sequence: CDR1 LGHNA, CDR2 YSLEER. V was clipped by 0 bases and J by 8 bases; unmatched bases: 8. The CDR3 extends over 17 amino acids. In DNA form, the CDR3 reads TGCGCCAGCAGCCAAGAATTCGGACTAGCGGGACGGGATGAGCAGTTCTTC. Encoded protein: CASSQEFGLAGRDEQFF.

The J gene is TRBJ2-3, the V gene TRBV29-1; 7 positions agree with TRBD2. The V gene end was trimmed by 7 bases and the J gene end by 3 bases; junction bases not matched to a gene: 13. In germline, CDR1 is SQVTM, CDR2 ANQGSEA. CDR3 length: 15 residues. The CDR3 region has the DNA TGCAGCGCCCCGTCTAGCGGAGCTGTTACAGATACGCAGTATTTT. Its protein product is CSAPSSGAVTDTQYF.

The CDR3 DNA reads as TGTGCCAGCAGCTCGGGCCTTGATGGAAACACCATATATTTT. Its translation is CASSSGLDGNTIYF. The gene calls are TRBV13 and TRBJ1-3; D is unclear. This CDR3 has 14 residues. Germline CDR1 is PRHDT and CDR2 is FYEKMQ (reference sequence). Trimming shortened V by 4 bases and J by 3 bases, and 10 bases separated the two germline ends.

DNA for the CDR3: TGTGCCAGCAGCGTAGATCCAAGCTCCTACAATGAGCAGTTCTTC. As protein: CASSVDPSSYNEQFF. The V and J genes are TRBV9 and TRBJ2-1; D gene ambiguous. Trimming removed 0 bases at V and 0 bases at J, with 7 bases between. CDR3 length equals 15 residues. Germline-derived CDR1 and CDR2 are SGDLS and YYNGEE.

The V and J genes are TRBV11-2 and TRBJ2-3; either TRBD1 or TRBD2 may fit D (5 bases each). Trimming cost V 3 bases and J 4 bases, with 17 bases left between them. From germline, CDR1 is SGHAT and CDR2 FQNNGV. The CDR3 covers 16 residues. CDR3 nucleotide sequence: TGTGCCAGCAGCTTTGCCCTTCGTGGGGGTGCAGATACGCAGTATTTT. It is translated as CASSFALRGGADTQYF. Filled out from reference TRBV11-2 and TRBJ2-3, the complete variable domain reads EAGVAQSPRYKIIEKRQSVAFWCNPISGHATLYWYQQILGQGPKLLIQFQNNGVVDDSQLPKDRFSAERLKGVDSTLKIQPAKLEDSAVYLCASSFALRGGADTQYFGPGTRLTVL.

This clone has just a few counts. The V gene is TRBV6-1, the J gene TRBJ1-2; possible D gene TRBD1, 5 bases. The CDR3 covers 13 residues. Per germline, CDR1 MNHNS and CDR2 SASEGT. V was cut by 1 base and J by 5 bases, with 8 bases left in between. CDR3 in amino acids: CASSEERGYGYTF. The CDR3 coding sequence is TGTGCCAGCAGTGAAGAAAGGGGATATGGCTACACCTTC.

This clone has just a few counts. The V gene is TRBV10-2, the J gene TRBJ1-2; 8 bases match TRBD1. The CDR3 covers 12 residues. Germline CDR1 WSHSY, CDR2 SAAADI. J lost 6 bases, V lost 7 bases, and 4 bases had no gene match. The CDR3 DNA follows: TGCGCCAGCACAGGGGGCAATGATGGCTACACCTTC. Amino acids: CASTGGNDGYTF.

The gene calls are TRBV5-6 and TRBJ1-3; TRBD1 is a possible D gene (6 bases). Trimming removed 1 base from V and 4 bases from J, with 15 bases in between. The CDR3 extends over 16 amino acids. Per the germline V gene, CDR1 is SGHDT and CDR2 is YYEEEE. CDR3 in amino acids: CASSLYVTGLGNTIYF. For the CDR3, the DNA is TGTGCCAGCAGCTTGTACGTTACAGGGCTGGGAAACACCATATATTTT.

Here the CDR3 reads CAWSVLWPESHEQYF. CDR3 nucleotides: TGTGCCTGGAGTGTACTTTGGCCGGAATCTCACGAGCAGTACTTC. The V gene is TRBV30, the J gene TRBJ2-7; D not resolved. Germline V gene data show CDR1 as GTSNPN and CDR2 as SVGIG (reference sequence). Between the trimmed V and J ends, which lost 0 bases and 5 bases, there was a span of 17 bases. This CDR3 is built from 15 residues.

The rearrangement uses TRBV28 and TRBJ1-5; possible D gene TRBD1, 5 bases. Germline V gene lookup returns CDR1 MDHEN and CDR2 SYDVKM. The CDR3 contains 14 residues. The V end lost 4 bases, the J end lost 0 bases, and 7 bases lay between the germline ends. The CDR3 protein is CASSSGHSNQPQHF. CDR3 nucleotide sequence: TGTGCCAGCAGTTCAGGACATAGCAATCAGCCCCAGCATTTT.

This chain joins TRBV7-2 and TRBJ2-7; 9 positions match TRBD2. The CDR3 loop spans 15 amino acids. Germline loops: CDR1 SGHTA, CDR2 FQGNSA. V trimming: 5 bases; J trimming: 0 bases; junction bases outside the gene matches: 5. The CDR3 loop is CASSQKAGGSYEQYF. CDR3 coding DNA: TGTGCCAGCAGCCAGAAAGCGGGAGGCTCCTACGAGCAGTACTTC.

J is TRBJ2-3 and V is TRBV14; no clear D gene. Trimming took off 3 bases at V and 6 bases at J, with 4 bases between the two ends. Germline assignment: CDR1 SGHDN and CDR2 FVKESK. The CDR3 is 11 residues long. The CDR3 DNA sequence: TGTGCCAGCAGCCATGGTGATACGCAGTATTTT. This codes for CASSHGDTQYF.

This clone showed up just a few times. The J gene is TRBJ1-1, the V gene TRBV4-1; perhaps TRBD1 as D (6 bases). CDR3 size: 15 residues. Germline loops: CDR1 MGHRA, CDR2 YSYEKL. V was shortened by 4 bases and J by 3 bases, with 15 bases between the two germline ends. CDR3 protein: CASSRHRAGDTEAFF. Here the CDR3 DNA reads TGCGCCAGCAGCCGGCACAGGGCGGGCGACACTGAAGCTTTCTTT.

This sequence joins TRBV28 and TRBJ2-7, with a possible D match to TRBD2 (5 bases). The germline V gene encodes CDR1 MDHEN and CDR2 SYDVKM. Deletions cut 6 bases from V and 3 bases from J, with 21 bases between. The CDR3 consists of 16 residues. The DNA for the CDR3 is TGTGCCAGCAGACGGAGGCTGCAGGCTATGCACTACGAGCAGTACTTC. Translating gives CASRRRLQAMHYEQYF.

The CDR3, as DNA: TGTGCCAGCAGTGATCGCAGGGCTACGCAGTATTTT. This gives the protein CASSDRRATQYF. This rearrangement joins TRBV6-1 to TRBJ2-3, with D possibly matching TRBD1 (5 bases). Germline V lookup: CDR1 MNHNS, CDR2 SASEGT. V was pared by 3 bases and J by 8 bases, with 9 bases between. The CDR3 sequence is 12 residues long.

This chain connects TRBV19 to TRBJ1-5; 12 nucleotides match TRBD1. V shed 2 bases, J shed 9 bases, and the junction held 5 bases outside the gene matches. CDR3 length: 15 amino acids. The germline V gene encodes CDR1 LNHDA and CDR2 SQIVND (reference sequence). As DNA, the CDR3 is TGTGCCAGTAGTATAAGTGGGACAGGGGGCCCGCCCCAGCATTTT. It yields the protein CASSISGTGGPPQHF. Looking up the rest from reference TRBV19 and TRBJ1-5 gives the full variable domain: DGGITQSPKYLFRKEGQNVTLSCEQNLNHDAMYWYRQDPGQGLRLIYYSQIVNDFQKGDIAEGYSVSREKKESFPLTVTSAQKNPTAFYLCASSISGTGGPPQHFGDGTRLSIL.

V and J are TRBV5-1 and TRBJ2-1; the D is unclear. The germline CDR1 and CDR2 sequences are SGHRS and YFSETQ. This CDR3 spans 14 amino acids. Deletions cut 0 bases from V and 7 bases from J, with 11 bases between. The CDR3 here is CASSLVNPGNEQFF. The CDR3 nucleotides are TGCGCCAGCAGCTTGGTAAACCCCGGGAATGAGCAGTTCTTC.

The genes are TRBV7-6 and TRBJ2-5; the match to TRBD2 covers 7 bases. CDR1 and CDR2 (germline): SGHVS, FNYEAQ. The CDR3 has 16 residues. V shed 4 bases, J shed 8 bases, and the junction held 16 bases outside the gene matches. CDR3 coding DNA: TGTGCCAGCAGCTCATGGACTAGGGGAACGCTAACTACCCAGTACTTC. This translates into CASSSWTRGTLTTQYF.

Of note for this clone: Other DNA sequences in the same sample also yield this CDR3. The chain carries TRBV4-2 and TRBJ1-5, with D possibly matching TRBD1 (5 bases). The CDR3 runs 17 residues. Germline assignment: CDR1 LGHNA and CDR2 YNFKEQ. V gave up 1 base and J gave up 9 bases, with 22 bases separating them. The DNA for the CDR3 is TGTGCCAGCAGCCAAGCGGGACCAGGACGCTTGGCTTTGCCCCAGCATTTT. Translation: CASSQAGPGRLALPQHF.

J is TRBJ2-7 and V is TRBV25-1; D is tentatively TRBD1 or TRBD2 (5 bases each). Trimming removed 6 bases at V and 0 bases at J, with 15 bases between. The CDR3 is 15 residues long. The germline CDR1 and CDR2 sequences are MGHDK and SYGVNS. CDR3 DNA: TGTGCCAGCAGGGGAGCAGGGATTTTCTCCTACGAGCAGTACTTC. Residues: CASRGAGIFSYEQYF.